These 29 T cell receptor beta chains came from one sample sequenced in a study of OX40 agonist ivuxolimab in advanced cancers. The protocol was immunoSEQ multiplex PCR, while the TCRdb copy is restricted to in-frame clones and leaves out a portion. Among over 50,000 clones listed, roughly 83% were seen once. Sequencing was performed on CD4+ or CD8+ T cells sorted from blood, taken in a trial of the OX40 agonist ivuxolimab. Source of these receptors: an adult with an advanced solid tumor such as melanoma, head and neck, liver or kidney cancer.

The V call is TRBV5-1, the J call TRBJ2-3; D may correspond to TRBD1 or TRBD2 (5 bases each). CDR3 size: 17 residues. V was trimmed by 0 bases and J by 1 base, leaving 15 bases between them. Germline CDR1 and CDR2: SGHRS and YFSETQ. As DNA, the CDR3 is TGCGCCAGCAGCTTGGCGGGGTCCGGCAGGGGCACAGATACGCAGTATTTT. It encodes CASSLAGSGRGTDTQYF.

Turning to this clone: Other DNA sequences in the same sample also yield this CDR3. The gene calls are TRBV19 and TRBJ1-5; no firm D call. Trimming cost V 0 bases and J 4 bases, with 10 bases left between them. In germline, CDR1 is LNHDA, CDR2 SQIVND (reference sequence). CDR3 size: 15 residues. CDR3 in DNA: TGTGCCAGTAGTATAGATCGGGGAGGGAATCAGCCCCAGCATTTT. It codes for CASSIDRGGNQPQHF.

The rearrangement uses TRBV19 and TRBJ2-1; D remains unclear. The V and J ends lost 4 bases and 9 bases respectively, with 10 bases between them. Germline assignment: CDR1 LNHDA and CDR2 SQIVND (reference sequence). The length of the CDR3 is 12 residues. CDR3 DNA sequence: TGTGCCAGTAGTACCCCTCCCGGTGAGCAGTTCTTC. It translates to CASSTPPGEQFF.

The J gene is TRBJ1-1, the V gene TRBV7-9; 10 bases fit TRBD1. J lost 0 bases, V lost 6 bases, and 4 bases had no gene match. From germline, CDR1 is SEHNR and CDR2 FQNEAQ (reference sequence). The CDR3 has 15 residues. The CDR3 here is CASRAGTGVNTEAFF. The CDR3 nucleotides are TGTGCCAGCAGGGCCGGGACAGGGGTGAACACTGAAGCTTTCTTT.

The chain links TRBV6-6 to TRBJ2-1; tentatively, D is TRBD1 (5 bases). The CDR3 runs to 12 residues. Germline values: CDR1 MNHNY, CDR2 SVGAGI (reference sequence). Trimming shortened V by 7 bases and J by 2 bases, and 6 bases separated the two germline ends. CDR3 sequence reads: CASKDTYNEQFF. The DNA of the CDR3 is TGTGCCAGCAAGGACACCTACAATGAGCAGTTCTTC.

The CDR3 protein is CASSFWGGSEKLFF. Here the CDR3 DNA reads TGTGCCAGCAGCTTTTGGGGTGGTAGTGAAAAACTGTTTTTT. V is TRBV5-6 and J is TRBJ1-4; D call uncertain. The V gene lost 2 bases and the J gene lost 7 bases, with 12 bases spanning the gap. Germline values: CDR1 SGHDT, CDR2 YYEEEE. The CDR3 is 14 amino acids.

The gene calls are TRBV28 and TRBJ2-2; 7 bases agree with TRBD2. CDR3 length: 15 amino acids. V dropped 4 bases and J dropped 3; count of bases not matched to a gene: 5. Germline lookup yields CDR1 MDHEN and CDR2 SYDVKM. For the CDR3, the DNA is TGTGCCAGCAGTTCCACAGCGGGGTACACCGGGGAGCTGTTTTTT. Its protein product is CASSSTAGYTGELFF.

CDR3 in amino acids: CASSQTGGLNYGYTF. CDR3 in DNA: TGTGCCAGCAGCCAGACAGGGGGGCTCAACTATGGCTACACCTTC. The genes are TRBV7-2 and TRBJ1-2; 9 nucleotides agree with TRBD1. Trimming took 5 bases from V and 2 from J; bases not matched to a gene: 6. This CDR3 spans 15 amino acids. The V gene's germline CDR1 is SGHTA and CDR2 FQGNSA.

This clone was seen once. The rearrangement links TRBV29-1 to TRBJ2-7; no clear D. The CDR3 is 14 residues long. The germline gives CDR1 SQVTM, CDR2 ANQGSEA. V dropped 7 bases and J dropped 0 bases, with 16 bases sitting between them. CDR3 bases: TGCAGCGCCTCGCCCCGTTTAAGCTCCTACGAGCAGTACTTC. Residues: CSASPRLSSYEQYF.

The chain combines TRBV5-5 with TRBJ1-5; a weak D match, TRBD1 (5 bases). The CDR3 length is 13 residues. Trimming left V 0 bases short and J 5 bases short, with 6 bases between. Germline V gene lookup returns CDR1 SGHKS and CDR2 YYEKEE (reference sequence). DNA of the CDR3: TGTGCCAGCAGCTTGGCGGGGGATCAGCCCCAGCATTTT. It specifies CASSLAGDQPQHF.

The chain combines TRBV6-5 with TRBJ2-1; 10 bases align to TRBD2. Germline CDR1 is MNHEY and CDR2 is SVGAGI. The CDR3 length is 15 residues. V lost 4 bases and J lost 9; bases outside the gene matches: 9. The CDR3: CASSLSGRAHGEQFF. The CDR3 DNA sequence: TGTGCCAGCAGTTTGAGCGGGAGGGCGCACGGTGAGCAGTTCTTC.

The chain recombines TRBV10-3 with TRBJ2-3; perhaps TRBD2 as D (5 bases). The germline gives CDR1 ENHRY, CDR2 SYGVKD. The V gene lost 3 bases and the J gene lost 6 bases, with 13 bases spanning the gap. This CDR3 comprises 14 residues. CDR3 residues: CAISDVRGADTQYF. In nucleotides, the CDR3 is TGTGCCATCAGTGATGTTCGGGGAGCGGATACGCAGTATTTT.

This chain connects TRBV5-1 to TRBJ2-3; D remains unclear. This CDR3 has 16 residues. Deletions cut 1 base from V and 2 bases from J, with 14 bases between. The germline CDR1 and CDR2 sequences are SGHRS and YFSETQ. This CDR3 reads CASSLSRLENTDTQYF. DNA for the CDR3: TGCGCCAGCAGCTTGTCCCGCCTAGAGAACACAGATACGCAGTATTTT.

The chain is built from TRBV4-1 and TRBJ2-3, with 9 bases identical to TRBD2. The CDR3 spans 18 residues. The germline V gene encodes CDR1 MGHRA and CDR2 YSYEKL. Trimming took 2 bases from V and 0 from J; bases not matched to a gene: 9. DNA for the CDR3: TGCGCCAGCAGCCAAAAGGGCGGGGGGGCCTCTAGCACAGATACGCAGTATTTT. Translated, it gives CASSQKGGGASSTDTQYF.

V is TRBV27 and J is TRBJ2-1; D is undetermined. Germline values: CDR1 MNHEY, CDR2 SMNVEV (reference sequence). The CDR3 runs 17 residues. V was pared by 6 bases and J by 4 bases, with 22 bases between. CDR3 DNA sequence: TGTGCCAGCAGCCCGTCGCCCCGGGTCCTCATTTACAATGAGCAGTTCTTC. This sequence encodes CASSPSPRVLIYNEQFF.

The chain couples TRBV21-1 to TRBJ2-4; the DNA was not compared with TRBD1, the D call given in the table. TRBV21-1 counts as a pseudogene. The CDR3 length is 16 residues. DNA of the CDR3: TGTGCCAACTGTAACAGGGGACTGCTTATGAGAAACATTCAGTACTTC. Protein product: CANCNRGLLMRNIQYF.

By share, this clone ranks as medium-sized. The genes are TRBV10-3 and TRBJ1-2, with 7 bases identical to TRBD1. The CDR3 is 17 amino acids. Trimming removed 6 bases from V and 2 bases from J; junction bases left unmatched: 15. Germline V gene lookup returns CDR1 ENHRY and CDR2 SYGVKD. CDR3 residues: CAIRGQPGEGANYGYTF. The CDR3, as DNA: TGTGCCATCAGGGGACAACCTGGGGAGGGGGCCAACTATGGCTACACCTTC.

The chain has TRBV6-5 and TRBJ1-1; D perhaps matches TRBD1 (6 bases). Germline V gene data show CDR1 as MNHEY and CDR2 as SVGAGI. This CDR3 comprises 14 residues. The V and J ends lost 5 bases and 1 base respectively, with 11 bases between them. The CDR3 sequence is CASSLPGQNTEAFF. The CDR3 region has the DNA TGTGCCAGCAGTCTCCCGGGACAGAACACTGAAGCTTTCTTT.

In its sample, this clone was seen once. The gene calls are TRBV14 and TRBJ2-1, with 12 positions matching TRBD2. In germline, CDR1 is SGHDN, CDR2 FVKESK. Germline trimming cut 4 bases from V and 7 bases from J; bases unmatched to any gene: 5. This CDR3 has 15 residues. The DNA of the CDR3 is TGTGCCAGCAGCCCCGGACTAGCGGGAAGGAATGAGCAGTTCTTC. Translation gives CASSPGLAGRNEQFF. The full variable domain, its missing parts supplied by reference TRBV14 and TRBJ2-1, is EAGVTQFPSHSVIEKGQTVTLRCDPISGHDNLYWYRRVMGKEIKFLLHFVKESKQDESGMPNNRFLAERTGGTYSTLKVQPAELEDSGVYFCASSPGLAGRNEQFFGPGTRLTVL.

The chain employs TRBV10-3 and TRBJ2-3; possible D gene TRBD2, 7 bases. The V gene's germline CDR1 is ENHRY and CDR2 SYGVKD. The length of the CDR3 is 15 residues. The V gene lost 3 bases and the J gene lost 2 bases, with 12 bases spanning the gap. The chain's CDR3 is CAISEGGGPTDTQYF. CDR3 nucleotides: TGTGCCATCAGTGAAGGGGGGGGTCCCACAGATACGCAGTATTTT.

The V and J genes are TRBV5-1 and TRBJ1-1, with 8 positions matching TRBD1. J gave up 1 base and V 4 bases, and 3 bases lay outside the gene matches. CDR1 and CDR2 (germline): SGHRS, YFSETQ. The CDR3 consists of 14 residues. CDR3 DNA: TGCGCCAGCAGCGCCGACAGGGGGAACACTGAAGCTTTCTTT. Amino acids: CASSADRGNTEAFF.

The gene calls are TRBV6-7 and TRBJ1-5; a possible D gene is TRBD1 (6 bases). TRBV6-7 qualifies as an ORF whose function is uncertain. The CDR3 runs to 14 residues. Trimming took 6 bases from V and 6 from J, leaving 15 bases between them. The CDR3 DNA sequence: TGTGCCAGCAGAGGAACAGGGAAGAGTCAGCCCCAGCATTTT. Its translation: CASRGTGKSQPQHF.

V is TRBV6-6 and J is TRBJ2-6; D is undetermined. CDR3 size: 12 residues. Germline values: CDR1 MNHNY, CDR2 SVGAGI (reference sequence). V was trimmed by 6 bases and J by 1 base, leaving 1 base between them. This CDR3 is CASRSGANVLTF. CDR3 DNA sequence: TGTGCCAGCAGGTCTGGGGCCAACGTCCTGACTTTC.

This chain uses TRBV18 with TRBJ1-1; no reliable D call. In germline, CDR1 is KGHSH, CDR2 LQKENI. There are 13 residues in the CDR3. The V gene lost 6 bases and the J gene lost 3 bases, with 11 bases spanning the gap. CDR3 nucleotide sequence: TGTGCCAGCTCCCAATCTCGAGACACTGAAGCTTTCTTT. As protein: CASSQSRDTEAFF. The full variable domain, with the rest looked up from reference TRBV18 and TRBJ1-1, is NAGVMQNPRHLVRRRGQEARLRCSPMKGHSHVYWYRQLPEEGLKFMVYLQKENIIDESGMPKERFSAEFPKEGPSILRIQQVVRGDSAAYFCASSQSRDTEAFFGQGTRLTVV.

CDR3 nucleotides: TGTACCCACAGCTCTGGAAACACCATATATTTT. Translated: CTHSSGNTIYF. The V call is TRBV6-5, the J call TRBJ1-3; D not certain. Germline CDR1 and CDR2: MNHEY and SVGAGI. The CDR3 runs 11 residues.

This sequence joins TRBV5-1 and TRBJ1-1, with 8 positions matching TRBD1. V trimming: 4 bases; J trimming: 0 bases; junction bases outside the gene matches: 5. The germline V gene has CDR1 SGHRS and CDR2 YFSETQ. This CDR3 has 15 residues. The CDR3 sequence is CASSERQGLNTEAFF. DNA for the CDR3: TGCGCCAGCAGCGAGAGACAGGGGCTGAACACTGAAGCTTTCTTT.

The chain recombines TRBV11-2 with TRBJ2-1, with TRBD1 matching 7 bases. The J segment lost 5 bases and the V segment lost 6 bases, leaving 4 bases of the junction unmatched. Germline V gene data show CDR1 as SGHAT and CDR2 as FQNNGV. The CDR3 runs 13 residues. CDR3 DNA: TGTGCCAGCAGACAGGGGAGACACAATGAGCAGTTCTTC. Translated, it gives CASRQGRHNEQFF.

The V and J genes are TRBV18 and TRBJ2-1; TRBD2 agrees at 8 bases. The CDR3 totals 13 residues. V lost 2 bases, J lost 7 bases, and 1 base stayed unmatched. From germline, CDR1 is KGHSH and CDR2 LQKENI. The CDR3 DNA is TGTGCCAGCTCACCATCGGGGGGGAATGAGCAGTTCTTC. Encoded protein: CASSPSGGNEQFF.

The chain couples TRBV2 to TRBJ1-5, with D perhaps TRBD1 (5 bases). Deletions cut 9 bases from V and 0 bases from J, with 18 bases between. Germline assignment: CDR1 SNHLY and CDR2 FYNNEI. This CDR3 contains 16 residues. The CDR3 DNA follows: TGTGCCAGTGCAAAGTGGGGCACACTTAGCAATCAGCCCCAGCATTTT. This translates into CASAKWGTLSNQPQHF.